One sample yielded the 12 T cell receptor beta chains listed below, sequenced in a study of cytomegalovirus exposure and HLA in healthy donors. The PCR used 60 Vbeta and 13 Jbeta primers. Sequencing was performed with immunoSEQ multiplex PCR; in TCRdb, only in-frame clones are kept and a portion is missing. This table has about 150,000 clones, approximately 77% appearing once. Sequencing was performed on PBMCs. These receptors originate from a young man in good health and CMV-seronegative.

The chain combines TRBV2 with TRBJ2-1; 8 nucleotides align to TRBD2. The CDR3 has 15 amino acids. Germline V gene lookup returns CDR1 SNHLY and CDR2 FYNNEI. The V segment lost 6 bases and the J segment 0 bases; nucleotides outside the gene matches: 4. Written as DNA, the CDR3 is TGTGCCAGCAGGACTAGCGATTTCTCCTACAATGAGCAGTTCTTC. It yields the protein CASRTSDFSYNEQFF.

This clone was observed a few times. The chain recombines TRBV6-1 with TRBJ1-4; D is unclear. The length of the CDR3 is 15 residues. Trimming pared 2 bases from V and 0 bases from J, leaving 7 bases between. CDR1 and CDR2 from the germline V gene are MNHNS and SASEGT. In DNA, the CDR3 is TGTGCCAGCAGTGAACTAGCAGCAACTAATGAAAAACTGTTTTTT. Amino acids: CASSELAATNEKLFF.

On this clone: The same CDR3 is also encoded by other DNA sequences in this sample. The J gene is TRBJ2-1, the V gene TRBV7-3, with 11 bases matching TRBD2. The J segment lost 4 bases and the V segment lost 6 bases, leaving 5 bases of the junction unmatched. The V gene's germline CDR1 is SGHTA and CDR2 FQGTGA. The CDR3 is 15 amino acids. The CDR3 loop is CASSRTSGPYNEQFF. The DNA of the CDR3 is TGTGCCAGCAGTCGGACTAGCGGGCCGTACAATGAGCAGTTCTTC.

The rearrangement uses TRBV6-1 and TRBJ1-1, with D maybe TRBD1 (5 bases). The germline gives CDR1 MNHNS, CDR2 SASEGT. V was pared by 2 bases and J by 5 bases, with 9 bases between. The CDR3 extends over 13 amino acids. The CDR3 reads CASSEMKGTEAFF. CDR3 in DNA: TGTGCCAGCAGTGAAATGAAGGGGACTGAAGCTTTCTTT.

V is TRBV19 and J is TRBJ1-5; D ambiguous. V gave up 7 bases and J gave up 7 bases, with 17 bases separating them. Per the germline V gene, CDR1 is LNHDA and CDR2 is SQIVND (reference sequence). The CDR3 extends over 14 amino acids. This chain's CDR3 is CASKDSGAGQPQHF. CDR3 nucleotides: TGTGCCAGTAAGGATTCGGGAGCGGGGCAGCCCCAGCATTTT.

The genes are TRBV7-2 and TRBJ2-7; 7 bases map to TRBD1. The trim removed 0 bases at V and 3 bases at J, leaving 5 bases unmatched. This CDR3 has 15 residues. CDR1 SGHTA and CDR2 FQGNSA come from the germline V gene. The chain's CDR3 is CASSLALGQNYEQYF. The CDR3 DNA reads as TGTGCCAGCAGCTTAGCATTGGGACAGAACTACGAGCAGTACTTC.

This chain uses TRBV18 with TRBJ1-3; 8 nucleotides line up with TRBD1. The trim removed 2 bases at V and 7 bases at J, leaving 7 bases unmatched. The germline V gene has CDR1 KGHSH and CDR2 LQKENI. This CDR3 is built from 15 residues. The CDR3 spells CASSPGQGRGNTIYF. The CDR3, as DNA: TGTGCCAGCTCACCAGGACAGGGAAGAGGGAACACCATATATTTT.

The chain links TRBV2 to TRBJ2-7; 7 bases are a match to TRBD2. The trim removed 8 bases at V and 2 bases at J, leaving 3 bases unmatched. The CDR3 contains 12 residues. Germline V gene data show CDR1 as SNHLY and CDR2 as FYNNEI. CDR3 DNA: TGTGCCAGCCTGGGAGGGACCTACGAGCAGTACTTC. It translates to CASLGGTYEQYF.

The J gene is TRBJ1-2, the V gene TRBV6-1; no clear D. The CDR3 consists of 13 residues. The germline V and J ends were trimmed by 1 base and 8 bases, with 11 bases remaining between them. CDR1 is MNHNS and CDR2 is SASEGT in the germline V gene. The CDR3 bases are TGTGCCAGCAGTGAAGAGGCTTGGAGCGGCTACACCTTC. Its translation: CASSEEAWSGYTF.

CDR3 sequence (DNA): TGTGCCAGCAGCTTGTTAGGGGGAGCGAACACCGGGGAGCTGTTTTTT. Its translation: CASSLLGGANTGELFF. This chain joins TRBV5-4 and TRBJ2-2; D might be TRBD1 (6 bases). Germline CDR1 and CDR2: SGHNT and YYREEE (reference sequence). The V end lost 1 base, the J end lost 0 bases, and 10 bases lay between the germline ends. CDR3 length: 16 residues.

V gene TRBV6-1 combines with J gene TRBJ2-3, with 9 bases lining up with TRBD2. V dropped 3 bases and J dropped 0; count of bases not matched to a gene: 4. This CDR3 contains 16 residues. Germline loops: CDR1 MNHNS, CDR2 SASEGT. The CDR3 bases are TGTGCCAGCAGTGAGGCGACTAGCGGCAGCACAGATACGCAGTATTTT. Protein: CASSEATSGSTDTQYF.

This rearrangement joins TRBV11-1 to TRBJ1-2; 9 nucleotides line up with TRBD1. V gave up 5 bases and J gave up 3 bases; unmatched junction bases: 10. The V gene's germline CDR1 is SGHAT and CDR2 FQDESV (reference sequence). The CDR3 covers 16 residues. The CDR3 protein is CASSGEDRGADYGYTF. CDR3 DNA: TGTGCCAGCAGCGGGGAGGACAGGGGCGCTGACTATGGCTACACCTTC.